This paragraph reports one T cell receptor (beta chain). The sample comes from a study of blood T cell repertoires in COVID-19. Across the whole study: PBMCs, B-cell-depleted T cells, or T cells were the source of the cDNA or gDNA that made up the material.

How the authors handled the data: Cell counts per sample came from amplifying reference gene primers. Assay: immunoSEQ multiplex PCR; the TCRdb copy retains only in-frame clones and omits some. D and trimming were read from the DNA, whereas the V and J calls and clone size are those reported in that table. Among about 120,000 clones listed, about 80% were seen once. Germline values: CDR1 MNHEY, CDR2 SVGEGT. The length of the CDR3 is 14 residues. V lost 7 bases and J 3 bases, leaving 14 bases between the germline ends. The sample taken for sequencing was peripheral blood. The source of this sequence is a woman of 80 years or more with acute or convalescent COVID-19. V gene TRBV6-2 or TRBV6-3 combines with J gene TRBJ2-3; D not resolved. The CDR3 loop reads CASTPLLATDTQYF. The DNA of the CDR3 is TGTGCCAGCACCCCGTTGTTGGCTACAGATACGCAGTATTTT.